These 13 T cell receptor beta chains originate from one sample sequenced in a study of beta chain features in type 1 diabetes. The isolated RNA, all of it, was reverse transcribed, so expressed TCRB transcripts were what got sequenced. This table comes from immunoSEQ multiplex PCR, and its TCRdb copy is limited to in-frame clones, with some not included. This table has 400,000 to 600,000 clones, about 32% appearing once. Sequencing was performed on naive CD4+ T cells from blood. The receptors come from a young man in good health.

The V and J genes are TRBV29-1 and TRBJ1-3; the D is unclear. Trimming pared 4 bases from V and 13 bases from J, leaving 8 bases between. Germline V gives CDR1 SQVTM, CDR2 ANQGSEA. There are 9 residues in the CDR3. This CDR3 reads CSVVRRIYF. CDR3 DNA sequence: TGCAGCGTTGTTCGGAGAATATATTTT.

The rearrangement uses TRBV9 and TRBJ2-1, with TRBD2 as a possible D gene (5 bases). The germline CDR1 and CDR2 sequences are SGDLS and YYNGEE. With 1 base removed from V and 1 base from J, the gap between germline ends came to 12 bases. The CDR3 sequence is 16 residues long. In DNA form, the CDR3 reads TGTGCCAGCAGCGTAAGAGGGAGCGGATCCTACAATGAGCAGTTCTTC. This encodes CASSVRGSGSYNEQFF.

This clone was counted only a few times. The chain couples TRBV7-9 to TRBJ1-2, with 8 positions matching TRBD1. This CDR3 contains 12 residues. J was trimmed by 14 bases and V by 0 bases; bases with no gene match: 5. Germline V lookup: CDR1 SEHNR, CDR2 FQNEAQ (reference sequence). CDR3 region: CASSLADRVRTF. The DNA of the CDR3 is TGTGCCAGCAGCTTAGCGGACAGGGTACGGACCTTC.

The chain recombines TRBV14 with TRBJ2-7; D gene unclear. This CDR3 comprises 15 residues. Germline V gives CDR1 SGHDN, CDR2 FVKESK. V was trimmed by 4 bases and J by 3 bases, leaving 16 bases between them. CDR3 protein: CASSRFTVMGYEQYF. Written as DNA, the CDR3 is TGTGCCAGCAGCCGCTTCACAGTTATGGGCTACGAGCAGTACTTC.

The DNA for the CDR3 is TGTGCCAGCAGTGATTGGGGGAAGGGGATAGATACGCAGTATTTT. This codes for CASSDWGKGIDTQYF. V is TRBV6-1 and J is TRBJ2-3; D is tentatively TRBD1 or TRBD2 (5 bases each). Deletions cut 3 bases from V and 5 bases from J, with 15 bases between. Germline V gives CDR1 MNHNS, CDR2 SASEGT. The CDR3 spans 15 residues.

This clone has a handful of counts. The rearrangement joins TRBV10-3 to TRBJ2-2; D may be TRBD1 or TRBD2 (5 bases each). Per the germline V gene, CDR1 is ENHRY and CDR2 is SYGVKD. The CDR3 extends over 14 amino acids. Trimming cost V 10 bases and J 2 bases, with 14 bases left between them. CDR3 nucleotide sequence: TGTGCCAGCTACGGGGCACTAAACACCGGGGAGCTGTTTTTT. Translating it yields CASYGALNTGELFF.

V is TRBV30 and J is TRBJ2-3; D not certain. Germline V gives CDR1 GTSNPN, CDR2 SVGIG (reference sequence). The CDR3 runs to 11 residues. The V end lost 5 bases, the J end lost 6 bases, and 9 bases lay between the germline ends. The CDR3 DNA reads TGTGCCTGGTCCTCTCCTGATACGCAGTATTTT. This codes for CAWSSPDTQYF.

The J gene is TRBJ2-3, the V gene TRBV7-2; perhaps TRBD2 as D (6 bases). V was trimmed by 7 bases and J by 2 bases, leaving 19 bases between them. The CDR3 is 16 residues long. Germline V gene sequence: CDR1 SGHTA, CDR2 FQGNSA. CDR3 protein: CASTPPDSGPTDTQYF. CDR3 in DNA: TGTGCCAGCACTCCCCCGGATAGCGGCCCCACAGATACGCAGTATTTT.

This clone was detected only a few times. The rearrangement links TRBV19 to TRBJ2-1, with D possibly being TRBD2 (6 bases). Between the trimmed V and J ends, which lost 5 bases and 6 bases, there was a span of 11 bases. Germline V CDR1 and CDR2: LNHDA, SQIVND (reference sequence). The CDR3 loop spans 13 amino acids. CDR3 in amino acids: CASSLVGGNEQFF. CDR3 bases: TGTGCCAGTAGTCTAGTGGGGGGCAATGAGCAGTTCTTC. The variable domain in full, completed from reference TRBV19 and TRBJ2-1, reads DGGITQSPKYLFRKEGQNVTLSCEQNLNHDAMYWYRQDPGQGLRLIYYSQIVNDFQKGDIAEGYSVSREKKESFPLTVTSAQKNPTAFYLCASSLVGGNEQFFGPGTRLTVL.

The V gene is TRBV30, the J gene TRBJ2-5; 10 bases are shared with TRBD1. The CDR3 loop spans 14 amino acids. Germline values: CDR1 GTSNPN, CDR2 SVGIG (reference sequence). Losses at the gene ends were 3 bases for V and 4 bases for J; bases not matched to a gene: 5. Here the CDR3 DNA reads TGTGCCTGGAGCCCGGGACAGGGGAGAGAGACCCAGTACTTC. This encodes CAWSPGQGRETQYF.

This clone was detected a few times. The V gene is TRBV25-1, the J gene TRBJ2-3, with 10 bases lining up with TRBD1. This CDR3 comprises 16 residues. Germline V CDR1 and CDR2: MGHDK, SYGVNS. Trimming at V came to 6 bases and at J to 2 bases, leaving 8 bases not matched to a gene. The CDR3 here is CASRSDRGLNTDTQYF. In DNA form, the CDR3 reads TGTGCCAGCAGATCTGACAGGGGGCTGAACACAGATACGCAGTATTTT.

The CDR3 protein is CASSYTYGSNEQFF. The CDR3 coding sequence is TGTGCCAGCAGTTACACTTACGGTAGTAATGAGCAGTTCTTC. The V gene is TRBV6-6, the J gene TRBJ2-1; no reliable D call. The CDR3 loop spans 14 amino acids. V lost 2 bases, J lost 7 bases, and 12 bases lay in between. Germline-derived CDR1 and CDR2 are MNHNY and SVGAGI (reference sequence).

The rearrangement links TRBV29-1 to TRBJ2-1; 7 bases are a match to TRBD2. The germline gives CDR1 SQVTM, CDR2 ANQGSEA. This CDR3 is 16 amino acids long. After removal of 0 bases from V and 2 bases from J, the junction contained 7 bases not matched to a gene. This CDR3 reads CSVEEAGLGAYNEQFF. As DNA, the CDR3 is TGCAGCGTTGAAGAGGCCGGACTAGGAGCCTACAATGAGCAGTTCTTC.